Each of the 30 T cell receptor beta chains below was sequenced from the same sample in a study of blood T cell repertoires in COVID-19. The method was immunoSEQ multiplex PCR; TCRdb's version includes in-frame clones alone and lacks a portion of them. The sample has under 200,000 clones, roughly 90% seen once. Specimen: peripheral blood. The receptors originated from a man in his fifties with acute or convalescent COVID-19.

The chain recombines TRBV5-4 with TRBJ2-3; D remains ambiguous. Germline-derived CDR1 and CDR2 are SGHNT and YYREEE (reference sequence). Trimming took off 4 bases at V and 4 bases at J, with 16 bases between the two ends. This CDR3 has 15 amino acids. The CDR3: CASSEPGLTSDTQYF. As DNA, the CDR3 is TGTGCCAGCAGCGAACCGGGTCTAACGTCAGATACGCAGTATTTT.

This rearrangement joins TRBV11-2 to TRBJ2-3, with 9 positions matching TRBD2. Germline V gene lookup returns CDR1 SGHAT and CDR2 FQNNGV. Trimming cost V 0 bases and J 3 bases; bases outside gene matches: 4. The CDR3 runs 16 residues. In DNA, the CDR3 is TGTGCCAGCAGCTTAGAAGCGGGGGGAGATACAGATACGCAGTATTTT. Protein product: CASSLEAGGDTDTQYF.

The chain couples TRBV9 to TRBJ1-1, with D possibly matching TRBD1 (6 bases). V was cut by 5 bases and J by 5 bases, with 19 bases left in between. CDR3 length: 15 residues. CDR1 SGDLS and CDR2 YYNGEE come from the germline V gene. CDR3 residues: CASSRNRARGTEAFF. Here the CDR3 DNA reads TGTGCCAGCAGTCGTAACAGGGCCAGGGGAACTGAAGCTTTCTTT.

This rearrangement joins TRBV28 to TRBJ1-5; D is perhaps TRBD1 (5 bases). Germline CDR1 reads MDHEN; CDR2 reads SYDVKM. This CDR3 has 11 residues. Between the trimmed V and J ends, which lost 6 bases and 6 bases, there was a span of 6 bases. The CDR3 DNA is TGTGCCAGCAGGGGGCTTCAGCCCCAGCATTTT. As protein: CASRGLQPQHF.

The CDR3 coding sequence is TGTGCCAGCAGCCAAAATTACGTTAAGGTAGCGGGCACAGATACGCAGTATTTT. This gives the protein CASSQNYVKVAGTDTQYF. The chain links TRBV3-1 (or the pseudogene TRBV3-2) to TRBJ2-3; D possibly corresponds to TRBD2 (6 bases). Germline loops: CDR1 LGHDT, CDR2 YNNKEL (reference sequence). V was cut by 2 bases and J by 1 base, with 19 bases left in between. CDR3 size: 18 residues.

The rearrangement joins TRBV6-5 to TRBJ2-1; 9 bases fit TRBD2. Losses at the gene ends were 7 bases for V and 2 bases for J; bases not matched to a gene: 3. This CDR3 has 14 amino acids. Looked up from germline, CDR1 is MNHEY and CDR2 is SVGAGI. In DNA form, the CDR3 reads TGTGCCAGCAAGACTAGCGGTACCTACAATGAGCAGTTCTTC. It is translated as CASKTSGTYNEQFF.

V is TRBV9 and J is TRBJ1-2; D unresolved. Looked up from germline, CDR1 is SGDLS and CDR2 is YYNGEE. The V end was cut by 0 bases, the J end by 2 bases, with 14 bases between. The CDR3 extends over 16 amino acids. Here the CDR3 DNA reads TGTGCCAGCAGCGTAGGAAGCCGCGATTCGAACTATGGCTACACCTTC. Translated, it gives CASSVGSRDSNYGYTF.

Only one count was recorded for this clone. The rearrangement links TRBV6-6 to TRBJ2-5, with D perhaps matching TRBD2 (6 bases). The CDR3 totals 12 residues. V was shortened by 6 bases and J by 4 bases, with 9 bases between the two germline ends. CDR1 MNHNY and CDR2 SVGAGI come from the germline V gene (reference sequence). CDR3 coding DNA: TGTGCCAGCAGGGAGGGGAGAGAGACCCAGTACTTC. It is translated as CASREGRETQYF.

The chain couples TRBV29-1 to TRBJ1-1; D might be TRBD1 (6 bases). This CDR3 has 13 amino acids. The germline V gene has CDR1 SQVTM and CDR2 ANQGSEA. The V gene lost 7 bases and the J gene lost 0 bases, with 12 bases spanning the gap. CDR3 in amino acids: CSAGDKVNTEAFF. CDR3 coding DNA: TGCAGCGCTGGGGACAAGGTGAACACTGAAGCTTTCTTT.

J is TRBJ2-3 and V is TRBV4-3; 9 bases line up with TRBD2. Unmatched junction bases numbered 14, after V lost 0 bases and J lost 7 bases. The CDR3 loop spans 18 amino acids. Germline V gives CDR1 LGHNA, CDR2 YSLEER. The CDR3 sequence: CASSQEIQRGLAGYTQYF. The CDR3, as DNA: TGCGCCAGCAGCCAAGAAATACAGCGGGGACTAGCCGGATATACGCAGTATTTT.

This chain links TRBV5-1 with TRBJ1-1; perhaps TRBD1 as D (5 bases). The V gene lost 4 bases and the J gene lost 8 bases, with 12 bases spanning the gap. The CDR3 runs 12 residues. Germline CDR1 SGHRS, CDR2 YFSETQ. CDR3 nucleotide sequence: TGCGCCAGCAGCCCAACAGGAGTCGAAGCTTTCTTT. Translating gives CASSPTGVEAFF. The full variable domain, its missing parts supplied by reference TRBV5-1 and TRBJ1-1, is KAGVTQTPRYLIKTRGQQVTLSCSPISGHRSVSWYQQTPGQGLQFLFEYFSETQRNKGNFPGRFSGRQFSNSRSEMNVSTLELGDSALYLCASSPTGVEAFFGQGTRLTVV.

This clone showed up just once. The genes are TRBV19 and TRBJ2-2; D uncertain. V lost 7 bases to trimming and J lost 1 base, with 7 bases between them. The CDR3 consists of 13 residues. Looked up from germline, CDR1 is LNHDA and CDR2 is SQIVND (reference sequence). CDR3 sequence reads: CASNYGNTGELFF. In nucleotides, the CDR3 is TGTGCCAGTAACTACGGGAACACCGGGGAGCTGTTTTTT.

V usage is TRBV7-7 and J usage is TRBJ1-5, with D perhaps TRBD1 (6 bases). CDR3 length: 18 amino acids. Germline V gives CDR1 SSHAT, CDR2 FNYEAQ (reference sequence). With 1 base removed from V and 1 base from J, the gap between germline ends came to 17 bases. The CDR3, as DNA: TGTGCCAGCAGCTTAGGTAAACAGGGTCCCCTCAGCAATCAGCCCCAGCATTTT. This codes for CASSLGKQGPLSNQPQHF. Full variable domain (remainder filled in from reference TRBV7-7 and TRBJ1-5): GAGVSQSPRYKVTKRGQDVTLRCDPISSHATLYWYQQALGQGPEFLTYFNYEAQPDKSGLPSDRFSAERPEGSISTLTIQRTEQRDSAMYRCASSLGKQGPLSNQPQHFGDGTRLSIL.

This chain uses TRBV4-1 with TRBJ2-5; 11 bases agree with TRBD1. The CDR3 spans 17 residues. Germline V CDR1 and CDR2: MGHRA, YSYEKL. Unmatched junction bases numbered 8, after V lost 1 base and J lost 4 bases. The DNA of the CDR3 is TGCGCCAGCAGCCAAGGGCAACGGACAGGGGGCCTAGAGACCCAGTACTTC. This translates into CASSQGQRTGGLETQYF.

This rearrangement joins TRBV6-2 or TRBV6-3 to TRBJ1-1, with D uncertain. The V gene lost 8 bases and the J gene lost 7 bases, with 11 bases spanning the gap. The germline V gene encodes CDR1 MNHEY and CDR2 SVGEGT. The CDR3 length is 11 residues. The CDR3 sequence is CASCRANEAFF. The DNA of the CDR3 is TGTGCCAGCTGCCGGGCCAATGAAGCTTTCTTT.

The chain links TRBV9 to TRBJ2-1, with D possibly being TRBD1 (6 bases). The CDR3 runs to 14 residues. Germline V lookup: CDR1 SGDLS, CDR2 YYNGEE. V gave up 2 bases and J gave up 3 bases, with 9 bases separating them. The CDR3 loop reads CASSVQGHYNEQFF. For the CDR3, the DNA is TGTGCCAGCAGCGTCCAGGGACACTACAATGAGCAGTTCTTC. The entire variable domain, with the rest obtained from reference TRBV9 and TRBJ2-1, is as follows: DSGVTQTPKHLITATGQRVTLRCSPRSGDLSVYWYQQSLDQGLQFLIQYYNGEERAKGNILERFSAQQFPDLHSELNLSSLELGDSALYFCASSVQGHYNEQFFGPGTRLTVL.

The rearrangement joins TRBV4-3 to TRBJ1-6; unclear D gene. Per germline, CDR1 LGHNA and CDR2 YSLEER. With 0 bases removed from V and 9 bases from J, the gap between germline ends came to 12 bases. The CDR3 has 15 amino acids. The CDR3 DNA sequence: TGCGCCAGCAGCCAAGATTGGAGAATGGGTTCACCCCTCCACTTT. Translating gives CASSQDWRMGSPLHF.

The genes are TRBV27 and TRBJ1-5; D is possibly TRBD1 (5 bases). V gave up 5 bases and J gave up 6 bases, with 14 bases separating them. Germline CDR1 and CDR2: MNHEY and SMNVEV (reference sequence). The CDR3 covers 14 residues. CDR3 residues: CASSPGGSGQPQHF. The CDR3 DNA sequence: TGTGCCAGCAGTCCGGGGGGGAGCGGTCAGCCCCAGCATTTT.

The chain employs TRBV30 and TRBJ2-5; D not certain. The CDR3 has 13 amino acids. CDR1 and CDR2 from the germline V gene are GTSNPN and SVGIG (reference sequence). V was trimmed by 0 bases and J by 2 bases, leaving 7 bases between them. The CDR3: CAWSVQIQETQYF. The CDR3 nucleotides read TGTGCCTGGAGTGTTCAGATTCAAGAGACCCAGTACTTC. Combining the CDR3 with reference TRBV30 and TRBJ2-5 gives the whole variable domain SQTIHQWPATLVQPVGSPLSLECTVEGTSNPNLYWYRQAAGRGLQLLFYSVGIGQISSEVPQNLSASRPQDRQFILSSKKLLLSDSGFYLCAWSVQIQETQYFGPGTRLLVL.

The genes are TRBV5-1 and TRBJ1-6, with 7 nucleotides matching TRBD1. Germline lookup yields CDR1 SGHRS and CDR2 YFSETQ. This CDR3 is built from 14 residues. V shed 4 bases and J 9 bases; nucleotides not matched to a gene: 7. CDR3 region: CASSDRDRGSPLHF. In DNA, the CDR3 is TGCGCCAGCAGCGACCGGGACAGAGGTTCACCCCTCCACTTT.

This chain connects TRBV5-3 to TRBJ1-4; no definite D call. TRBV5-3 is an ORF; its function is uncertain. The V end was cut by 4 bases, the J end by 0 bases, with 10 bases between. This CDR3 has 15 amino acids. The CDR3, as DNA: TGTGCCAGAAGCCCACGCACAGCAACTAATGAAAAACTGTTTTTT. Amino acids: CARSPRTATNEKLFF.

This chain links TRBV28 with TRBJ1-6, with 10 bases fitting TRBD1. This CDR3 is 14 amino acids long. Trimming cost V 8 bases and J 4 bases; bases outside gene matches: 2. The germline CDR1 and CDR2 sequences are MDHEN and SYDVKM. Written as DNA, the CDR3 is TGTGCCAGCGGACAGGGGGATTATAATTCACCCCTCCACTTT. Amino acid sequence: CASGQGDYNSPLHF.

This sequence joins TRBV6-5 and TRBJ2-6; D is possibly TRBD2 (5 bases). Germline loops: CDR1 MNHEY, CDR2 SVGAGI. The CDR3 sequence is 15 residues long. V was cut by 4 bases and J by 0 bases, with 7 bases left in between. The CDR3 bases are TGTGCCAGCAGTTTAGGGAGCTCTGGGGCCAACGTCCTGACTTTC. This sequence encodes CASSLGSSGANVLTF.

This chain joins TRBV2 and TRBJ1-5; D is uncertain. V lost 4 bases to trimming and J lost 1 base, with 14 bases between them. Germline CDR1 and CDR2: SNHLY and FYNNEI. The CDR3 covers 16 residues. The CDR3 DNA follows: TGTGCCAGCAGTGGCCCAGAGGTTTGGAGCAATCAGCCCCAGCATTTT. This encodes CASSGPEVWSNQPQHF.

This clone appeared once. The CDR3 region is CASSKVGGPFSGNTIYF. For the CDR3, the DNA is TGTGCCAGCAGCAAAGTTGGAGGGCCCTTCTCTGGAAACACCATATATTTT. The chain recombines TRBV21-1 with TRBJ1-3. TRBV21-1 is deemed a pseudogene. The CDR3 is 17 residues long.

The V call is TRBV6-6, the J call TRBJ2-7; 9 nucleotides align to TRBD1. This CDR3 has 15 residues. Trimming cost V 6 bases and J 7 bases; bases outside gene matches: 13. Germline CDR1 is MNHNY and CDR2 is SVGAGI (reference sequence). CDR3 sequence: CASRRSGTGSDEQYF. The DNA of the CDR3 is TGTGCCAGCAGGCGATCCGGGACAGGGTCGGATGAGCAGTACTTC.

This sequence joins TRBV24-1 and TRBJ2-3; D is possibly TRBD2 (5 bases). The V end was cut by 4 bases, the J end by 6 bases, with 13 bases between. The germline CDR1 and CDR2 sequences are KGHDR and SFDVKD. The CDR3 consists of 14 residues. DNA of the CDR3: TGTGCCACCAGTGACCCCGGACTGGGGGATACGCAGTATTTT. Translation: CATSDPGLGDTQYF.

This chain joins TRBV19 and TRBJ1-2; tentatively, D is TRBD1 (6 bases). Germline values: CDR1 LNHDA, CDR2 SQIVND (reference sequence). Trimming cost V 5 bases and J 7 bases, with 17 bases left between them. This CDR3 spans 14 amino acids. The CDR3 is CASSVHLRGAGYTF. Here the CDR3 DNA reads TGTGCCAGTAGTGTACACCTCAGGGGTGCTGGCTACACCTTC.

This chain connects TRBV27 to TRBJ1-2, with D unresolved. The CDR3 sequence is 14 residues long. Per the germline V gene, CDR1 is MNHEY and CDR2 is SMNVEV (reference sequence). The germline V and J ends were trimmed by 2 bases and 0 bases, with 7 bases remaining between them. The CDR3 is CASSLNRANYGYTF. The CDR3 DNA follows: TGTGCCAGCAGTTTAAACAGAGCTAACTATGGCTACACCTTC.

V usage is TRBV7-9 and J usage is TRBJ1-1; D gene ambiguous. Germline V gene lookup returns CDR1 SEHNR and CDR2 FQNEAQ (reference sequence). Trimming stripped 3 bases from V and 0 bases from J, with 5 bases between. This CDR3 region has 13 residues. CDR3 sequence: CASSLALNTEAFF. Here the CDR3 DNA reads TGTGCCAGCAGCTTGGCACTGAACACTGAAGCTTTCTTT.